The present T cell receptor beta chain was sequenced within a study of T cell responses to AZD1222 COVID-19 vaccine. Study findings and constraints: Donors skewed white British and female; clonal diversity was possibly underestimated.

CDR3 length: 12 amino acids. Trimming left V 7 bases short and J 3 bases short, with 10 bases between. CDR1 and CDR2 from the germline V gene are MNHEY and SVGAGI. Produced via immunoSEQ multiplex PCR; TCRdb's table is partial and in-frame only. The repertoire holds about 150,000 clones, with around 94% as singletons. With regard to this clone: Antigen unknown.

Material: peripheral blood, obtained on day 0 of AZD1222 vaccination. The chain joins TRBV6-5 to TRBJ2-7; D is undetermined. This TCR came from an adult in good health. The CDR3 DNA sequence: TGTGCCAGCAATGCCGGCCTCTACGAGCAGTACGTC. Translated, it gives CASNAGLYEQYV.